The clone carrying this T cell receptor beta chain came up a few times. What it recognizes is unknown. These data come from a study of cytomegalovirus exposure and HLA in healthy donors. Findings of the study overall: Listed as cytomegalovirus-associated were more than 150 TCR beta chains. Looking again later, the authors saw that most CMV-associated TCR beta chains seemed HLA-restricted.

There are 13 residues in the CDR3. Per the germline V gene, CDR1 is SGHNT and CDR2 is YENEEA. The V end was cut by 2 bases, the J end by 8 bases, with 12 bases between. A multiplex PCR was run with 60 Vbeta primers and 13 Jbeta primers. Assay used: immunoSEQ multiplex PCR; TCRdb lists only in-frame clones, some missing. This table has around 150,000 clones, around 80% appearing once. The chain has TRBV11-3 and TRBJ1-2; D is perhaps TRBD1 (6 bases). The specimen sequenced was PBMCs. The TCR was taken from a woman aged 40 to 50 in good health and CMV-seronegative. CDR3 sequence: CASSLQGPEGYTF. CDR3 in DNA: TGTGCCAGCAGCTTACAGGGGCCGGAAGGCTACACCTTC.